A single TCR beta chain is shown here with its context. As yet, its antigen is unknown. The sample belongs to a study of T-cell reconstitution after alpha-beta-depleted transplantation in children. Findings and caveats of the study: About two months after transplant, alpha-beta T cells reportedly came from several hundred expanded graft clones. After one year, T-cell counts and TCRbeta diversity mostly came from new T cells. Certain patients had high TCRbeta diversity at day 60, and it came from recipient T cells and thymic progenitors that survived.

The V gene's germline CDR1 is MDHEN and CDR2 SYDVKM. This CDR3 has 14 amino acids. The trim removed 5 bases at V and 11 bases at J, leaving 10 bases unmatched. Construction of the TCRbeta library involved unique molecular identifiers. TCRdb used MiXCR to reprocess the PCR reads, holding one entry per CDR3 protein. The sample records around 580,000 distinct CDR3 sequences, approximately 30% being singletons. The rearrangement uses TRBV28 and TRBJ1-4; 8 nucleotides match TRBD1. The sequence was obtained from a boy under two years old with Wiskott-Aldrich syndrome, due to receive a stem cell transplant. Sample: PBMCs, taken before TCRalphabeta/CD19-depleted stem cell transplant. The CDR3 coding sequence is TGTGCCAGCAGTCCCACTAGCGCAGGGGGCAAACTGTTTTTT. As protein: CASSPTSAGGKLFF. The full variable domain, with the rest looked up from reference TRBV28 and TRBJ1-4, is DVKVTQSSRYLVKRTGEKVFLECVQDMDHENMFWYRQDPGLGLRLIYFSYDVKMKEKGDIPEGYSVSREKKERFSLILESASTNQTSMYLCASSPTSAGGKLFFGSGTQLSVL.